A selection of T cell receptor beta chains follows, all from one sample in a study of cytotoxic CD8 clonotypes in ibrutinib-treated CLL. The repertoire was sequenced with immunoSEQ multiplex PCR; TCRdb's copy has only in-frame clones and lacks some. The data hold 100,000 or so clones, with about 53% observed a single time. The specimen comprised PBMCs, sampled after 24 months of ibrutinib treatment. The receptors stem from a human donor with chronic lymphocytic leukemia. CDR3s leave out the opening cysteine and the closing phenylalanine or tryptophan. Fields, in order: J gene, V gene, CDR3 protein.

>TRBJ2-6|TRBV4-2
ASSQDRRYRREDSGANVLT
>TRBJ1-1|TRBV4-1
ASSQVGRVDRAF
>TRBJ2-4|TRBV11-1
ASSLETGANIQY
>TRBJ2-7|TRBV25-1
ASSVPGMIGYEQY
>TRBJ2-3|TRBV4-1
ASSQDQAGRSTDTQY
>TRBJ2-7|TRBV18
ASSPTGGVGEQY
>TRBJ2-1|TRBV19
ASSMAGAREI
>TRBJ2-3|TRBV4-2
ASSQSQGGGTDTQY
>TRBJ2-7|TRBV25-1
ASSELAGDTSYEQY
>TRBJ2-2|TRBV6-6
ASSSAGGTGELF
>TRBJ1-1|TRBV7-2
ASSLVAEGNTEAF
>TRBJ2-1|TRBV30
AWRSRDAGYNEQF
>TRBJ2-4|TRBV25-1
ASSDPGQQAKNIQY
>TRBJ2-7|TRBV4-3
ASSRTGSSYEQY
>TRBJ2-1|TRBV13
ASSMGQLDNEQF
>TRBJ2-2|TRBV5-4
ASSLAGTSYTGELF
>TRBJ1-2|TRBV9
ASSGTGWSYGYT
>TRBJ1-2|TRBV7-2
ASSSPPRRGRDGYT
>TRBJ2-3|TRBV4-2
ASSLRPGQAILDTQY
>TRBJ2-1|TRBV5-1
ASTLDGAYNEQF
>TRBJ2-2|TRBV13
ASSLGGKAGELF
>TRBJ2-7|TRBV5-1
ASSPQGDYEQY
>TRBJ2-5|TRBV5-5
ASSFYSRGDQETQY
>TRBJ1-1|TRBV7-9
ASSPPGVATEAF
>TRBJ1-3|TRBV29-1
SVLDNSGNTIY
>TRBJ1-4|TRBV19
ASGQGGQKLF
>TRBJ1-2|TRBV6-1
ASSHGEYGYT
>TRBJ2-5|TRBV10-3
AISDGLAGVETQY
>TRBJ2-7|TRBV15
ATSPRGVSSYEQY
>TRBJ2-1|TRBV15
ATSRSIEDEQF
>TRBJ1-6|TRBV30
AWSPQGAGNSPLH
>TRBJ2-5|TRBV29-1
SVEEGFKTQY
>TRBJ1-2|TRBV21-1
ASSKAETGYGYT
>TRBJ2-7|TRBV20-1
SASIAYEQY
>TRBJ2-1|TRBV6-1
ASGVEGGKIEQF
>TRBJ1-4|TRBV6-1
ASSELTQKLF
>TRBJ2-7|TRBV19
ASSLTGGYEQY
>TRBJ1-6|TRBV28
ASSLLGGGVPLH
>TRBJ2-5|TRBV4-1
ASSQGRTSGQETQY
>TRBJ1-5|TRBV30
AWSTGGNNQPQH